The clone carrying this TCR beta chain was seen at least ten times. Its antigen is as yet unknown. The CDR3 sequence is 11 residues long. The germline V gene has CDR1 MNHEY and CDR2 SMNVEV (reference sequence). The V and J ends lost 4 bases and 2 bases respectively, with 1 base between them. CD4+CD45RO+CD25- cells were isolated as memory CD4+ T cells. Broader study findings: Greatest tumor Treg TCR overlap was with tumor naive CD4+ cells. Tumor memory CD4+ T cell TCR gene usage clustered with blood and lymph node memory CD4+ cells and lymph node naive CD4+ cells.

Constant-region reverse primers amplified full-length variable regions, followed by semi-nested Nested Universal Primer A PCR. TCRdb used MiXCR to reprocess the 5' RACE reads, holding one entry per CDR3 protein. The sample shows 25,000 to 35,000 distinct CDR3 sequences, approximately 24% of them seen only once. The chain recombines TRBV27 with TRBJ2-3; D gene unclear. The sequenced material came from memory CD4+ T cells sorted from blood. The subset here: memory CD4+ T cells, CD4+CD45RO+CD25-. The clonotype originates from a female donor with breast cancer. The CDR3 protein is CASSSTDTQYF. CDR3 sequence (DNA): TGTGCCAGCAGTTCCACAGATACGCAGTATTTT.